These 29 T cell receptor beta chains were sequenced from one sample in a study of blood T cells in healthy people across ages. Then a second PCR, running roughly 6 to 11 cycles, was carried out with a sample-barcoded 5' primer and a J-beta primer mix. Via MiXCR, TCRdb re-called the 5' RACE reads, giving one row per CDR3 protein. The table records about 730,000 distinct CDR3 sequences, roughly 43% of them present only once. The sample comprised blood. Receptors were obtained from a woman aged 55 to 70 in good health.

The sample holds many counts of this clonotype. This chain's CDR3 is CASSFLWLKNIQYF. In nucleotides, the CDR3 is TGTGCCAGCAGTTTCCTCTGGCTCAAAAACATTCAGTACTTC. The gene calls are TRBV12-3 or TRBV12-4 and TRBJ2-4; D not certain. The V end was cut by 3 bases, the J end by 3 bases, with 9 bases between. There are 14 residues in the CDR3.

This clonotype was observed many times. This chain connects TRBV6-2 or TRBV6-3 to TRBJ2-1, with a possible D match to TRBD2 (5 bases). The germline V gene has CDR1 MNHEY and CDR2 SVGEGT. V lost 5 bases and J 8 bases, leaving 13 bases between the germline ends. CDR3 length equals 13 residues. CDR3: CASSDGVVDEQFF. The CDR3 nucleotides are TGTGCCAGCAGTGACGGGGTAGTCGATGAGCAGTTCTTC.

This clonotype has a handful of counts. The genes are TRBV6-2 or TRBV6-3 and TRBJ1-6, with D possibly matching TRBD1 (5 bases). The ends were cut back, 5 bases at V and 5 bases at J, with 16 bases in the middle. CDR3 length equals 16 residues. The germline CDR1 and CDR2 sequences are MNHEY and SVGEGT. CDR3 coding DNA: TGTGCCAGCAGTGTCCGGGACGGACCGAATAATTCACCCCTCCACTTT. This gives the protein CASSVRDGPNNSPLHF.

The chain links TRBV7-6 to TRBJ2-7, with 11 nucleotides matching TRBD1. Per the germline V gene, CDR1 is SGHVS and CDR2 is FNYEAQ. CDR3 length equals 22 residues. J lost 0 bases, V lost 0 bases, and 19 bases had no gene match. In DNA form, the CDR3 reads TGTGCCAGCAGCTTAGCAACACGGTCAAGGACAGGGGGCGGCCTGAGCTCCTACGAGCAGTACTTC. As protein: CASSLATRSRTGGGLSSYEQYF.

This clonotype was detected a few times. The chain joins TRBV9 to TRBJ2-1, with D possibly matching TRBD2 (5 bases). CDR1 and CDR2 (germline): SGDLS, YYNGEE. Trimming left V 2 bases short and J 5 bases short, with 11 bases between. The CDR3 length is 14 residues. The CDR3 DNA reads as TGTGCCAGCAGCGTTGGCGGGTCCGACAATGAGCAGTTCTTC. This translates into CASSVGGSDNEQFF.

CDR3 nucleotide sequence: TGTGCCATCAGTGAATCCGGGGGCTCCTACGAGCAGTACTTC. The encoded protein is CAISESGGSYEQYF. The J gene is TRBJ2-7, the V gene TRBV10-3; D may be TRBD2 (6 bases). V dropped 3 bases and J dropped 0 bases, with 9 bases sitting between them. The CDR3 contains 14 residues. Germline CDR1 is ENHRY and CDR2 is SYGVKD.

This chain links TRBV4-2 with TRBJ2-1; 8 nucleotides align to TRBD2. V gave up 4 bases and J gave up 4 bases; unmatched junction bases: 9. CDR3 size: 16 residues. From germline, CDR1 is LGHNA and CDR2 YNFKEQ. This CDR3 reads CASSPSVAGPYNEQFF. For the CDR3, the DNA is TGTGCCAGCAGCCCCTCGGTAGCGGGACCATACAATGAGCAGTTCTTC.

The CDR3 sequence: CAISVSQQGTEAFF. CDR3 nucleotide sequence: TGTGCCATCAGTGTCTCCCAGCAGGGCACTGAAGCTTTCTTT. The genes are TRBV10-3 and TRBJ1-1, with D possibly TRBD1 on 5 matching bases. Germline values: CDR1 ENHRY, CDR2 SYGVKD. There are 14 residues in the CDR3. V was trimmed by 4 bases and J by 4 bases, leaving 13 bases between them.

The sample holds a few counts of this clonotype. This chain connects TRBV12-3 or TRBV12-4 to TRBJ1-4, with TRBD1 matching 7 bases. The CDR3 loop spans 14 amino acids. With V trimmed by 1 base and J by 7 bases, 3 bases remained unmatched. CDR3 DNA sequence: TGTGCCAGCAGTTTAGTACAGGGGTTTGAAAAACTGTTTTTT. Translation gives CASSLVQGFEKLFF.

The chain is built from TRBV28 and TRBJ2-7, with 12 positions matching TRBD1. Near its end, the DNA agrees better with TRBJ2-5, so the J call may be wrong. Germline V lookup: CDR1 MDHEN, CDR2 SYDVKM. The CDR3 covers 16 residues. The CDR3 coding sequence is TGTGCCAGCAGTTCCCCCGGGACAGGGGGCTGGGAGACCCAGTACTTC. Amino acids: CASSSPGTGGWETQYF.

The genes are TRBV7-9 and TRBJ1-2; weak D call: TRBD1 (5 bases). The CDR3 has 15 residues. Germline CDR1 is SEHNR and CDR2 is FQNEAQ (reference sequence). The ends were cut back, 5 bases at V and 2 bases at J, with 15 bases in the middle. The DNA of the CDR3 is TGTGCCAGCAGCCTCTCGGGACCGCTCAACTATGGCTACACCTTC. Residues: CASSLSGPLNYGYTF.

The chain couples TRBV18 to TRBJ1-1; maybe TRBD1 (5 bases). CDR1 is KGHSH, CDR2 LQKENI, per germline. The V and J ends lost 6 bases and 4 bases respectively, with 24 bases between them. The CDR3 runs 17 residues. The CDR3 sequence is CASSLETGTFGSTEAFF. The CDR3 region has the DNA TGTGCCAGCTCCTTGGAAACCGGGACCTTTGGGTCCACTGAAGCTTTCTTT. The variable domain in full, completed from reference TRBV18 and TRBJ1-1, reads NAGVMQNPRHLVRRRGQEARLRCSPMKGHSHVYWYRQLPEEGLKFMVYLQKENIIDESGMPKERFSAEFPKEGPSILRIQQVVRGDSAAYFCASSLETGTFGSTEAFFGQGTRLTVV.

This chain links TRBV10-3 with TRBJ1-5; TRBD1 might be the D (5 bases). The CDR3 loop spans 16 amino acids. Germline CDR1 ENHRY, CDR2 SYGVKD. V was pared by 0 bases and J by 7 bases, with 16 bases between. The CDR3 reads CAISESGTGPKQPQHF. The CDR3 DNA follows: TGTGCCATCAGTGAGTCAGGAACAGGACCTAAGCAGCCCCAGCATTTT.

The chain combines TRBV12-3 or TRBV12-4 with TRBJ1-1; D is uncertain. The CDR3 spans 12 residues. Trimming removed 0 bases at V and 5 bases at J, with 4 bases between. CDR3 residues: CASSLAVTEAFF. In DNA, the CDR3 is TGTGCCAGCAGTTTAGCGGTGACTGAAGCTTTCTTT.

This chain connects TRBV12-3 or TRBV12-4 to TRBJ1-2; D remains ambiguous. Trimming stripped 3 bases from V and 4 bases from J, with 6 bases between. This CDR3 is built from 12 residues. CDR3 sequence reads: CASSFASYGYTF. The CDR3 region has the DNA TGTGCCAGCAGTTTTGCGAGCTATGGCTACACCTTC.

CDR3 amino acids: CAISEGTGNTEAFF. CDR3 DNA: TGTGCCATCAGTGAGGGGACAGGGAACACTGAAGCTTTCTTT. The rearrangement joins TRBV10-3 to TRBJ1-1, with TRBD1 identical over 8 bases. CDR3 length equals 14 residues. Per germline, CDR1 ENHRY and CDR2 SYGVKD. With V trimmed by 2 bases and J by 1 base, 0 bases remained unmatched.

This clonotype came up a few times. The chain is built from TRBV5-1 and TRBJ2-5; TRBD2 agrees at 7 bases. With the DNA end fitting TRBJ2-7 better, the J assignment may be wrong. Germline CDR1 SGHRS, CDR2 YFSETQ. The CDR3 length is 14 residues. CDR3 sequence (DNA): TGCGCCAGCAGCTCGGACCCAGCGGGGTACGAGCAGTACTTC. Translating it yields CASSSDPAGYEQYF.

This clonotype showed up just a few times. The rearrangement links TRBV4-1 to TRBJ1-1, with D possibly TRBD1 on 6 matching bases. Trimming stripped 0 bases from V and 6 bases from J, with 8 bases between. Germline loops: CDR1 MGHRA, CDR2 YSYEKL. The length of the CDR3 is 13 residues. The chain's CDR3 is CASSQDKGAEAFF. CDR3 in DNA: TGCGCCAGCAGCCAAGATAAGGGGGCTGAAGCTTTCTTT.

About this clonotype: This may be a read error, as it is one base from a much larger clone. The chain's CDR3 is CASSGTSDKGYNEQYF. CDR3 coding DNA: TGTGCCAGCAGCGGAACTAGCGACAAAGGGTACAATGAGCAGTACTTC. The genes are TRBV2 and TRBJ2-7; TRBD2 matches at 7 bases. With 6 bases clipped from V and 7 bases from J, the junction kept 18 bases outside the gene matches. The CDR3 length is 16 residues. Germline V gives CDR1 SNHLY, CDR2 FYNNEI.

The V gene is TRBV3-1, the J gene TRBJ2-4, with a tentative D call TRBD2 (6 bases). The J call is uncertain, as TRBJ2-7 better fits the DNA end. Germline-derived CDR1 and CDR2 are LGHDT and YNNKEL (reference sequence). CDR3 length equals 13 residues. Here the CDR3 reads CASSQGGANEQYF. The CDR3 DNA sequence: TGTGCCAGCAGCCAAGGCGGGGCAAACGAGCAGTACTTC.

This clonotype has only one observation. The CDR3 protein is CSARDSTGPRNKNEKLFF. CDR3 nucleotides: TGCAGTGCTAGAGATTCGACAGGGCCGAGAAATAAGAATGAAAAACTGTTTTTT. The chain joins TRBV20-1 to TRBJ1-4; 7 positions match TRBD1. The CDR3 has 18 residues. Germline CDR1 and CDR2: DFQATT and SNEGSKA (reference sequence). V lost 0 bases, J lost 5 bases, and 15 bases stayed unmatched.

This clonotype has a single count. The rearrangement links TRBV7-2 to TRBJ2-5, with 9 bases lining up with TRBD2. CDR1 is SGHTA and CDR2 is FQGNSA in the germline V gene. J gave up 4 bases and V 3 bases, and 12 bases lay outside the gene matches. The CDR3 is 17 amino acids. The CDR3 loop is CASSFPLRTSARETQYF. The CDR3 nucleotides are TGTGCCAGCAGCTTCCCCCTGAGGACTAGCGCCCGAGAGACCCAGTACTTC.

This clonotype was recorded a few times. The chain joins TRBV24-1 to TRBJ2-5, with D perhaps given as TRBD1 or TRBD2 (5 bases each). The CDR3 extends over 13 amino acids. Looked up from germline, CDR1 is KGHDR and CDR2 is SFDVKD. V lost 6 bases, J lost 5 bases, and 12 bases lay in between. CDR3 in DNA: TGTGCCACCAGTTGGGGCCGAGGGGAGACCCAGTACTTC. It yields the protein CATSWGRGETQYF.

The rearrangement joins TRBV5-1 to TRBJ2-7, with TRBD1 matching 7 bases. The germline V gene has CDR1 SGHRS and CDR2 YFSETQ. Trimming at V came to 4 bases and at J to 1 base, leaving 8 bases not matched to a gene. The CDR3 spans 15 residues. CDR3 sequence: CASSPRTGHSYEQYF. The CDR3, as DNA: TGCGCCAGCAGCCCTCGGACAGGACATTCCTACGAGCAGTACTTC.

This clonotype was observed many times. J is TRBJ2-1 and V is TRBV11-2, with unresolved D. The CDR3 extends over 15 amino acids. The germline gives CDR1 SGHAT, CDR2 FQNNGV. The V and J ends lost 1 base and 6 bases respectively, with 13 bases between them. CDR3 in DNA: TGTGCCAGCAGCTTAGGTGCCTACGCGGTCAATGAGCAGTTCTTC. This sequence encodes CASSLGAYAVNEQFF.

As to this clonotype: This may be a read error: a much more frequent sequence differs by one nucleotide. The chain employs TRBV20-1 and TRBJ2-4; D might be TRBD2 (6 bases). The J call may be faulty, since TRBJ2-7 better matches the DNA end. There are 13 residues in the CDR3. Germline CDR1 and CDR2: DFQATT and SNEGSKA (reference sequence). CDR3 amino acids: CSARGRESLEQYF. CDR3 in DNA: TGCAGTGCTAGGGGGCGGGAATCCCTCGAGCAGTACTTC.

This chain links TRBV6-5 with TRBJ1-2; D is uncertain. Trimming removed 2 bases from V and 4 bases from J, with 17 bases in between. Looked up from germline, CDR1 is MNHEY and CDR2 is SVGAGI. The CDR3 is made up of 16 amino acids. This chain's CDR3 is CASSYNSDLFSYGYTF. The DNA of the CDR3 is TGTGCCAGCAGTTACAACAGCGACCTCTTCTCCTATGGCTACACCTTC.

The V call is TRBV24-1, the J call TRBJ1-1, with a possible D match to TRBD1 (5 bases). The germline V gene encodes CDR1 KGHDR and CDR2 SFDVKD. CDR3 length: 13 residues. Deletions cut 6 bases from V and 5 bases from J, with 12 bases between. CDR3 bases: TGTGCCACCAGTCAGGGCAGCGTGACTGAAGCTTTCTTT. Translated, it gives CATSQGSVTEAFF.

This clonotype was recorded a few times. CDR3 residues: CASSFLNTDTQYF. CDR3 coding DNA: TGTGCCAGCAGCTTCCTAAACACAGATACGCAGTATTTT. This sequence joins TRBV11-2 and TRBJ2-3; no firm D call. This CDR3 comprises 13 residues. Germline CDR1 SGHAT, CDR2 FQNNGV. The V and J ends lost 3 bases and 2 bases respectively, with 6 bases between them.